Listed below are T cell receptor beta chains from one sample, sequenced in a study of blood T cell repertoires in COVID-19. Generated by immunoSEQ multiplex PCR, the TCRdb table keeps only in-frame clones and is missing some. This repertoire shows about 150,000 clones, over 65% found once; its top ten account for around 2.1%. Source material: peripheral blood. The receptor set was obtained from a man aged 65-85 years with acute or convalescent COVID-19. CDR3s include the opening cysteine and the closing phenylalanine or tryptophan. The order of the fields is D gene, V gene, J gene, clone size, CDR3 protein, CDR3 DNA. The D gene is left open where the match is weak. A clone size is listed for some rows: how often the clone was seen (once, few, many), or a class if it is expanded.

d_gene: NA; v_gene: TRBV28; j_gene: TRBJ1-3; abundance: NA; CDR3aa: CASRRGGGTGNTIYF; CDR3nt: TGTGCCAGCAGGCGTGGGGGAGGTACTGGAAACACCATATATTTT
d_gene: TRBD1; v_gene: TRBV5-4; j_gene: TRBJ2-1; abundance: NA; CDR3aa: CASSSGQNNEQFF; CDR3nt: TGTGCCAGCAGCTCGGGACAGAACAATGAGCAGTTCTTC
d_gene: TRBD2; v_gene: TRBV5-1; j_gene: TRBJ2-3; abundance: NA; CDR3aa: CASSSTSGAGVDTQYF; CDR3nt: TGCGCCAGCAGCTCGACTAGCGGGGCCGGCGTCGATACGCAGTATTTT
d_gene: TRBD2; v_gene: TRBV9; j_gene: TRBJ2-5; abundance: NA; CDR3aa: CASSLGLAGTQETQYF; CDR3nt: TGTGCCAGCAGCCTTGGACTAGCGGGGACCCAAGAGACCCAGTACTTC
d_gene: TRBD2; v_gene: TRBV7-2; j_gene: TRBJ2-2; abundance: NA; CDR3aa: CASSLYGGAATGELFF; CDR3nt: TGTGCCAGCAGCTTATACGGGGGGGCCGCCACCGGGGAGCTGTTTTTT
d_gene: TRBD2; v_gene: TRBV6-6; j_gene: TRBJ2-5; abundance: NA; CDR3aa: CASSYGGVPQETQYF; CDR3nt: TGTGCCAGCAGTTACGGGGGGGTACCCCAAGAGACCCAGTACTTC
d_gene: NA; v_gene: TRBV14; j_gene: TRBJ2-7; abundance: NA; CDR3aa: CASSLTAYEQYF; CDR3nt: TGTGCCAGCAGCCTCACAGCCTACGAGCAGTACTTC
d_gene: TRBD1; v_gene: TRBV6-5; j_gene: TRBJ2-7; abundance: NA; CDR3aa: CASRPGQGANEQYF; CDR3nt: TGTGCCAGCAGACCGGGACAGGGGGCCAACGAGCAGTACTTC
d_gene: NA; v_gene: TRBV2; j_gene: TRBJ2-5; abundance: many; CDR3aa: CASSARLDPVQETQYF; CDR3nt: TGTGCCAGCAGTGCCAGACTAGACCCGGTACAAGAGACCCAGTACTTC
d_gene: TRBD2; v_gene: TRBV11-2; j_gene: TRBJ2-7; abundance: NA; CDR3aa: CASSRAGGVHEQYF; CDR3nt: TGTGCCAGCAGCCGGGCGGGGGGAGTGCACGAGCAGTACTTC
d_gene: TRBD2; v_gene: TRBV5-1; j_gene: TRBJ2-7; abundance: few; CDR3aa: CASSLESGGSSYEQYF; CDR3nt: TGCGCCAGCAGCTTGGAGAGCGGGGGTTCCTCCTACGAGCAGTACTTC
d_gene: NA; v_gene: TRBV5-4; j_gene: TRBJ1-3; abundance: NA; CDR3aa: CASSHRTGVKGGEAGNTIYF; CDR3nt: TGTGCCAGCAGCCATCGCACAGGTGTCAAGGGTGGGGAAGCGGGAAACACCATATATTTT
d_gene: NA; v_gene: TRBV18; j_gene: TRBJ1-2; abundance: many; CDR3aa: CASSPPSKANYGYTF; CDR3nt: TGTGCCAGCTCACCACCGAGTAAAGCGAACTATGGCTACACCTTC
d_gene: NA; v_gene: TRBV7-3; j_gene: TRBJ2-2; abundance: NA; CDR3aa: CASSLNGGVNTGELFF; CDR3nt: TGTGCCAGCAGCTTAAACGGGGGAGTCAACACCGGGGAGCTGTTTTTT
d_gene: NA; v_gene: TRBV5-1; j_gene: TRBJ2-3; abundance: once; CDR3aa: CASSPDSGSSTDTQYF; CDR3nt: TGCGCCAGCAGCCCTGATAGCGGATCTAGCACAGATACGCAGTATTTT
d_gene: NA; v_gene: TRBV30; j_gene: TRBJ2-5; abundance: NA; CDR3aa: CAWSVGRYQETQYF; CDR3nt: TGTGCCTGGAGTGTTGGGCGTTACCAAGAGACCCAGTACTTC
d_gene: NA; v_gene: TRBV5-1; j_gene: TRBJ2-2; abundance: NA; CDR3aa: CASRNTGFGDTGELFF; CDR3nt: TGCGCCAGCAGAAATACAGGGTTCGGGGACACCGGGGAGCTGTTTTTT
d_gene: NA; v_gene: TRBV19; j_gene: TRBJ1-5; abundance: once; CDR3aa: CASSITVHFPNQPQHF; CDR3nt: TGTGCCAGTAGTATAACAGTTCACTTCCCCAATCAGCCCCAGCATTTT
d_gene: NA; v_gene: TRBV28; j_gene: TRBJ1-1; abundance: NA; CDR3aa: CASSSGIRTEAFF; CDR3nt: TGTGCCAGCAGTTCAGGGATCCGGACTGAAGCTTTCTTT
d_gene: TRBD2; v_gene: TRBV9; j_gene: TRBJ2-3; abundance: NA; CDR3aa: CASSVAGRATDTQYF; CDR3nt: TGTGCCAGCAGCGTAGCCGGGAGGGCCACAGATACGCAGTATTTT
d_gene: NA; v_gene: TRBV27; j_gene: TRBJ2-2; abundance: NA; CDR3aa: CASSFERNTGELFF; CDR3nt: TGTGCCAGCAGTTTCGAGAGGAACACCGGGGAGCTGTTTTTT
d_gene: NA; v_gene: TRBV5-1; j_gene: TRBJ2-7; abundance: NA; CDR3aa: CASSLSSGFFYEQYF; CDR3nt: TGCGCCAGCAGCTTGAGTTCGGGGTTTTTTTACGAGCAGTACTTC
d_gene: TRBD1; v_gene: TRBV18; j_gene: TRBJ2-1; abundance: NA; CDR3aa: CASSPGPGQGGDEQFF; CDR3nt: TGTGCCAGCTCACCCGGACCGGGACAGGGGGGCGATGAGCAGTTCTTC
d_gene: NA; v_gene: TRBV19; j_gene: TRBJ2-7; abundance: once; CDR3aa: CASSRTAGNYEQYF; CDR3nt: TGTGCCAGTAGTAGGACCGCAGGGAACTACGAGCAGTACTTC
d_gene: NA; v_gene: TRBV2; j_gene: TRBJ2-7; abundance: NA; CDR3aa: CASSEGRPPYEQYF; CDR3nt: TGTGCCAGCAGTGAGGGCAGGCCCCCTTACGAGCAGTACTTC
d_gene: TRBD1; v_gene: TRBV10-2; j_gene: TRBJ2-7; abundance: NA; CDR3aa: CASTRGQGAYEQYF; CDR3nt: TGCGCCAGCACCCGGGGACAGGGTGCCTACGAGCAGTACTTC
d_gene: TRBD1; v_gene: TRBV18; j_gene: TRBJ1-4; abundance: NA; CDR3aa: CASSGTGGVGEKLFF; CDR3nt: TGTGCCAGCTCCGGGACAGGGGGAGTCGGAGAAAAACTGTTTTTT
d_gene: NA; v_gene: TRBV5-3; j_gene: TRBJ1-5; abundance: many; CDR3aa: CARSFVFLVQEPQHF; CDR3nt: TGTGCCAGAAGCTTTGTTTTCCTTGTCCAGGAGCCCCAGCATTTT
d_gene: TRBD1; v_gene: TRBV28; j_gene: TRBJ1-6; abundance: NA; CDR3aa: CASSRPGQGFVAHF; CDR3nt: TGTGCCAGCAGTCGCCCGGGACAGGGGTTCGTCGCCCACTTT